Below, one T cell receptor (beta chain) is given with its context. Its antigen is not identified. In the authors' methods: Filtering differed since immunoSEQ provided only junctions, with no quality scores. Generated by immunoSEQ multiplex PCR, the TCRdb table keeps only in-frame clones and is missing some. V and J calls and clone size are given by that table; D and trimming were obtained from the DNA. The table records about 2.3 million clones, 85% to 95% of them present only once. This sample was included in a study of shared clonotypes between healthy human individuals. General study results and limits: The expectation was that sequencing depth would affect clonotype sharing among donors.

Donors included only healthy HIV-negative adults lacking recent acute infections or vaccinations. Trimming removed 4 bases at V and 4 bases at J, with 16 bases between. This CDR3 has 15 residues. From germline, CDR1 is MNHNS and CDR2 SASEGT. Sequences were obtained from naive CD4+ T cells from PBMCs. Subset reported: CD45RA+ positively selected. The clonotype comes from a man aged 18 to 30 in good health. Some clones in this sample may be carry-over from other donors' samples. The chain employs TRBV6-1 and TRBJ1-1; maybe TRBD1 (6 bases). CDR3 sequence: CASSVSDRASTEAFF. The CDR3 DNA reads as TGTGCCAGCAGTGTTTCGGACAGAGCTTCCACTGAAGCTTTCTTT.